This T cell receptor (beta chain) emerged from a study of cytomegalovirus exposure and HLA in healthy donors. The primer mix had 60 Vbeta and 13 Jbeta primers. TCRdb's table, derived via immunoSEQ multiplex PCR, lists solely in-frame clones and lacks some. The table for this sample gives about 120,000 clones. Specimen: PBMCs. The clonotype comes from a woman between 40 and 55 years old in good health and CMV-seropositive.

Here the CDR3 reads CAPKTGLDGNTIYF. In DNA, the CDR3 is TGTGCCCCCAAGACAGGGTTGGATGGAAACACCATATATTTT. The chain joins TRBV9 to TRBJ1-3; 7 nucleotides align to TRBD1. The CDR3 is 14 residues long. Germline trimming cut 10 bases from V and 3 bases from J; bases unmatched to any gene: 10. Looked up from germline, CDR1 is SGDLS and CDR2 is YYNGEE.